A selection of T cell receptor beta chains follows, all from one sample in a study of T cell repertoires in aging, cancer and after chemotherapy. One entry per CDR3 protein, called by TCRdb with MiXCR from the multiplex PCR reads. Of about 2,900 distinct CDR3 sequences listed, less than 35% were seen once; the top ten hold about 9.6%. The sequencing sample was made of blood. These TCRs come from a human donor with a solid tumor. CDR3s include the opening cysteine and the closing phenylalanine or tryptophan. D genes are given only for firm matches. Size values are once, few and many counts, or a class for expanded clones, and some rows have none.

>TRBD2|TRBJ2-7|large|TRBV6-5
TGTGCCAGCAGCTCCGAGGGACTAGCGGGTGTCGAGCAGTACTTC
CASSSEGLAGVEQYF
>-|TRBJ2-1|once|TRBV5-1
TGCGCCAGCAGTGGTGGAAACCGACCCTACAATGAGCAGTTCTTC
CASSGGNRPYNEQFF
>TRBD1|TRBJ1-5|-|TRBV6-6
TGTGCCAGCAGTTACTCCGGGACAGGGGAGGGTCAGCCCCAGCATTTT
CASSYSGTGEGQPQHF
>-|TRBJ1-2|-|TRBV14
TGTGCCAGCAGCCAAGTCACTTATCGGGGCTACACCTTC
CASSQVTYRGYTF
>TRBD1|TRBJ2-6|medium-sized|TRBV15
TGTGCCACCAGCAGAGATGGTCCGACAGGGCCACTATCTGGGGCCAACGTCCTGACTTTC
CATSRDGPTGPLSGANVLTF
>-|TRBJ1-2|large|TRBV6-5
TGTGCCAGCAGAACCGACAAGTACTATGGCTACACCTTC
CASRTDKYYGYTF
>-|TRBJ1-6|-|TRBV20-1
TGCAGTGCTAGAGACATGACAGGCCTTAATTCACCCCTCCACTTT
CSARDMTGLNSPLHF
>-|TRBJ1-2|-|TRBV4-3
TGCGCCAGCAGCCGAGATGAGACACCTAACTATGGCTACACCTTC
CASSRDETPNYGYTF
>TRBD1|TRBJ2-7|-|TRBV6-1
TGTGCCAGCAGTGGGGGGTGGACAGGGTCGGGGGAGCAGTACTTC
CASSGGWTGSGEQYF
>-|TRBJ2-2|-|TRBV20-1
TGCAGTGCTAGAGAAATGACTAGTCCTCACACCGGGGAGCTGTTTTTT
CSAREMTSPHTGELFF
>-|TRBJ2-7|-|TRBV4-2
TGTGCCAGCAGCCAAGCCGGCAGTACCTACGAGCAGTACTTC
CASSQAGSTYEQYF
>TRBD1|TRBJ1-2|-|TRBV4-3
TGCGCCAGCAGCCAAGATCGAGGGGGCGGGGTTTATGGCTACACCTTC
CASSQDRGGGVYGYTF
>TRBD2|TRBJ2-7|medium-sized|TRBV11-1
TGTGCCAGCAGCTTAGATCCTAGCGGGAGGAACGAGCAGTACTTC
CASSLDPSGRNEQYF
>-|TRBJ1-2|medium-sized|TRBV27
TGTGCCAGCACCCCCTCCTGGATCCTAGCTAACTATGGCTACACCTTC
CASTPSWILANYGYTF
>-|TRBJ2-7|medium-sized|TRBV5-5
TGTGCCAGCAGCTTGGTACCACCTAACGAGCAGTACTTC
CASSLVPPNEQYF
>TRBD1|TRBJ1-2|medium-sized|TRBV19
TGTGCCAGTAGTATAGGACGGACAGGGGGCGGCGGGAATGGCTACACCTTC
CASSIGRTGGGGNGYTF
>-|TRBJ2-3|medium-sized|TRBV12-3/TRBV12-4
TGTGCCAGCAGCGAACAGAATACAGATACGCAGTATTTT
CASSEQNTDTQYF
>-|TRBJ2-2|-|TRBV20-1
TGCAGTGCTAACCCCCTGGGAGGAGGGCCGGACACCGGGGAGCTGTTTTTT
CSANPLGGGPDTGELFF